This TCR beta chain was observed in a study of T-cell reconstitution after alpha-beta-depleted transplantation in children. As concerns this clonotype: Its antigen remains unidentified.

The library targeted TCRbeta and was prepared with unique molecular identifiers. TCRdb used MiXCR to reprocess the PCR reads, holding one entry per CDR3 protein. Of hundreds of thousands of distinct CDR3 sequences in the sample, 15% to 20% were seen once. CDR1 and CDR2 (germline): MGHRA, YSYEKL. Between the trimmed V and J ends, which lost 0 bases and 6 bases, there was a span of 12 bases. The CDR3 contains 16 residues. Findings of the study overall: Reportedly, roughly two months post-transplant, alpha-beta T cells arose from several hundred expanded graft clones.

This TCR was sampled from a boy under two years old who had a stem cell transplant for Wiskott-Aldrich syndrome, so the T cells may come from the graft donor. This rearrangement joins TRBV4-1 to TRBJ1-6; D is uncertain. This material consisted of PBMCs, mostly from graft donor cells, taken 360 days after TCRalphabeta/CD19-depleted stem cell transplant. CDR3 sequence reads: CASSQEIGHPNSPLHF. The CDR3, as DNA: TGCGCCAGCAGCCAAGAAATTGGGCACCCTAATTCACCCCTCCACTTT.